These 30 T cell receptor beta chains originate from one sample sequenced in a study of identical twins. TCRdb reanalysed the 5' RACE reads using MiXCR and keeps one entry per CDR3 protein. Of 540,000 or so distinct CDR3 sequences listed, about a fifth are singletons. These data were also reused for a study on yellow fever vaccine responses in identical twins.

The sample taken for sequencing was CD4+ T cells sorted from blood. The receptors originated from a woman aged 18-35 years in good health.

The chain uses TRBV28 and TRBJ2-7; TRBD2 matches at 12 bases. The CDR3 loop spans 13 amino acids. The germline CDR1 and CDR2 sequences are MDHEN and SYDVKM. J lost 11 bases, V lost 2 bases, and 4 bases had no gene match. CDR3 amino acids: CASSLMTSGSEYF. CDR3 coding DNA: TGTGCCAGCAGTTTAATGACTAGCGGGAGCGAGTACTTC.

The V call is TRBV5-1, the J call TRBJ2-1, with TRBD1 identical over 8 bases. Trimming cost V 6 bases and J 10 bases; bases outside gene matches: 12. CDR1 and CDR2 from the germline V gene are SGHRS and YFSETQ. This CDR3 has 14 residues. CDR3 residues: CASKEGTGTGEQFF. In DNA, the CDR3 is TGCGCCAGCAAGGAGGGGACAGGTACTGGGGAGCAGTTCTTC.

The chain employs TRBV20-1 and TRBJ2-3; the D is unclear. The germline gives CDR1 DFQATT, CDR2 SNEGSKA (reference sequence). Trimming stripped 4 bases from V and 2 bases from J, with 7 bases between. The CDR3 sequence is 12 residues long. The CDR3 here is CSAITDTDTQYF. The CDR3 bases are TGCAGTGCTATAACGGACACAGATACGCAGTATTTT.

The gene calls are TRBV5-1 and TRBJ2-1; the D gene is possibly TRBD2 (5 bases). This CDR3 spans 14 amino acids. V was trimmed by 7 bases and J by 5 bases, leaving 16 bases between them. Germline V lookup: CDR1 SGHRS, CDR2 YFSETQ. The CDR3 bases are TGCGCCAGCGCAGCGGCCTTCCTAGACAATGAGCAGTTCTTC. It specifies CASAAAFLDNEQFF.

This chain's CDR3 is CASSQAGDNSPLHF. The CDR3 nucleotides read TGTGCCAGCAGCCAAGCAGGGGATAATTCACCCCTCCACTTT. J is TRBJ1-6 and V is TRBV3-1, with D perhaps TRBD1 (6 bases). The CDR3 covers 14 residues. Trimming took off 1 base at V and 5 bases at J, with 6 bases between the two ends. In germline, CDR1 is LGHDT, CDR2 YNNKEL (reference sequence).

The chain couples TRBV11-2 to TRBJ2-1, with D unresolved. The CDR3 consists of 12 residues. V gave up 0 bases and J gave up 9 bases, with 6 bases separating them. CDR1 is SGHAT and CDR2 is FQNNGV in the germline V gene. In nucleotides, the CDR3 is TGTGCCAGCAGCTTAGATCTTTTTGAGCAGTTCTTC. Its protein is CASSLDLFEQFF.

V gene TRBV5-5 combines with J gene TRBJ1-1; D is uncertain. CDR1 and CDR2 from the germline V gene are SGHKS and YYEKEE (reference sequence). The CDR3 runs to 13 residues. V dropped 0 bases and J dropped 5 bases, with 8 bases sitting between them. This chain's CDR3 is CASSLGDWTEAFF. The CDR3 DNA reads TGTGCCAGCAGCTTGGGGGATTGGACTGAAGCTTTCTTT.

This clonotype showed up just a few times. The J gene is TRBJ2-5, the V gene TRBV20-1; 8 positions match TRBD2. From germline, CDR1 is DFQATT and CDR2 SNEGSKA (reference sequence). The CDR3 is made up of 12 amino acids. With V trimmed by 7 bases and J by 4 bases, 5 bases remained unmatched. The CDR3 region has the DNA TGCAGTGAGGTAGCGGGGCCAGAGACCCAGTACTTC. Translating gives CSEVAGPETQYF.

This clonotype was seen a few times. The V gene is TRBV7-2, the J gene TRBJ2-3; a possible D gene is TRBD1 (6 bases). The CDR3 length is 14 residues. The V end was cut by 5 bases, the J end by 0 bases, with 9 bases between. Germline CDR1 and CDR2: SGHTA and FQGNSA. CDR3: CASSTGFSTDTQYF. The DNA for the CDR3 is TGTGCCAGCAGCACAGGGTTTAGCACAGATACGCAGTATTTT.

The chain joins TRBV4-2 to TRBJ2-2, with TRBD2 identical over 7 bases. The germline gives CDR1 LGHNA, CDR2 YNFKEQ. V was pared by 4 bases and J by 4 bases, with 15 bases of the junction left unmatched. There are 18 residues in the CDR3. The CDR3 region is CASSPTGGGASSTGELFF. As DNA, the CDR3 is TGTGCCAGCAGCCCGACGGGGGGAGGAGCATCTAGCACCGGGGAGCTGTTTTTT.

This clonotype was observed a few times. J is TRBJ2-6 and V is TRBV2; 13 bases map to TRBD2. With V trimmed by 6 bases and J by 1 base, 9 bases remained unmatched. The CDR3 covers 19 residues. Per the germline V gene, CDR1 is SNHLY and CDR2 is FYNNEI. As DNA, the CDR3 is TGTGCCAGCAGCCAACGGACTAGCGGGAGCTTTTCTGGGGCCAACGTCCTGACTTTC. This codes for CASSQRTSGSFSGANVLTF.

V usage is TRBV20-1 and J usage is TRBJ2-1; 8 positions agree with TRBD2. The CDR3 contains 13 residues. Losses at the gene ends were 4 bases for V and 5 bases for J; bases not matched to a gene: 4. Germline CDR1 and CDR2: DFQATT and SNEGSKA (reference sequence). In DNA, the CDR3 is TGCAGTGCTAATAGCGGGGCCAACAATGAGCAGTTCTTC. It specifies CSANSGANNEQFF.

This clonotype was seen a few times. The chain has TRBV24-1 and TRBJ2-1, with 14 bases matching TRBD2. Germline V lookup: CDR1 KGHDR, CDR2 SFDVKD. The V gene end was trimmed by 9 bases and the J gene end by 6 bases; junction bases not matched to a gene: 3. The CDR3 runs 14 residues. This CDR3 is CATQTSGRVNEQFF. In nucleotides, the CDR3 is TGTGCCACCCAGACTAGCGGGAGGGTCAATGAGCAGTTCTTC.

The chain links TRBV19 to TRBJ2-1; possibly TRBD2 for D (7 bases). Looked up from germline, CDR1 is LNHDA and CDR2 is SQIVND (reference sequence). Deletions cut 4 bases from V and 11 bases from J, with 18 bases between. The CDR3 spans 14 residues. The CDR3 loop is CASSNVGGPKKQFF. The CDR3 DNA reads TGTGCCAGTAGTAACGTCGGGGGGCCCAAAAAGCAGTTCTTC.

This chain links TRBV6-2 or TRBV6-3 with TRBJ2-5; no clear D. Trimming left V 2 bases short and J 0 bases short, with 7 bases between. This CDR3 has 14 amino acids. Germline V gene lookup returns CDR1 MNHEY and CDR2 SVGEGT. In nucleotides, the CDR3 is TGTGCCAGCAGTTACGGACGGAACCAAGAGACCCAGTACTTC. Translation gives CASSYGRNQETQYF.

This clonotype appeared a few times. V usage is TRBV5-1 and J usage is TRBJ2-4; 9 bases align to TRBD1. V lost 2 bases to trimming and J lost 7 bases; unmatched junction nucleotides: 7. Germline lookup yields CDR1 SGHRS and CDR2 YFSETQ. The CDR3 runs 15 residues. The CDR3 loop reads CASSFRDRASNIQYF. Written as DNA, the CDR3 is TGCGCCAGCAGCTTCCGGGACAGGGCAAGTAACATTCAGTACTTC.

The chain joins TRBV28 to TRBJ2-1; D may match TRBD1 or TRBD2 (5 bases each). CDR1 MDHEN and CDR2 SYDVKM come from the germline V gene. V was pared by 6 bases and J by 9 bases, with 21 bases between. The CDR3 spans 15 residues. The CDR3, as DNA: TGTGCCAGCAGCCAAACCGGGACCCTCTTCGGTGAGCAGTTCTTC. Its protein product is CASSQTGTLFGEQFF.

This clonotype has more than one count but fewer than ten. The gene calls are TRBV5-1 and TRBJ2-3; 8 bases agree with TRBD2. This CDR3 is 16 amino acids long. V was pared by 0 bases and J by 2 bases, with 5 bases of the junction left unmatched. Germline CDR1 SGHRS, CDR2 YFSETQ. The CDR3 here is CASSLGGTRHTDTQYF. The CDR3 coding sequence is TGCGCCAGCAGCTTGGGTGGGACTAGGCACACAGATACGCAGTATTTT.

Here the CDR3 reads CASSTEQGANDEQFF. In DNA form, the CDR3 reads TGTGCCAGCAGCACAGAACAGGGGGCCAACGATGAGCAGTTCTTC. The gene calls are TRBV7-8 and TRBJ2-1; TRBD1 matches at 9 bases. V dropped 5 bases and J dropped 8; count of bases not matched to a gene: 10. There are 15 residues in the CDR3. CDR1 is SGHVS, CDR2 FQNEAQ, per germline.

This clonotype was seen repeatedly, ten times or more. CDR3 DNA sequence: TGTGCCAGCAGCCCCACCTTCACCCAAAAATACAATGAGCAGTTCTTC. It codes for CASSPTFTQKYNEQFF. The V and J genes are TRBV7-9 and TRBJ2-1; D uncertain. V gave up 5 bases and J gave up 4 bases, with 18 bases separating them. This CDR3 is built from 16 residues. Germline CDR1 reads SEHNR; CDR2 reads FQNEAQ (reference sequence).

This clonotype has more than one count but fewer than ten. The chain carries TRBV7-9 and TRBJ2-1; TRBD2 agrees at 7 bases. The V gene's germline CDR1 is SEHNR and CDR2 FQNEAQ (reference sequence). The CDR3 consists of 16 residues. Losses at the gene ends were 6 bases for V and 3 bases for J; bases not matched to a gene: 11. This CDR3 reads CASSPTGTTHYNEQFF. CDR3 DNA: TGTGCCAGCAGTCCCACCGGGACTACCCACTACAATGAGCAGTTCTTC.

This chain connects TRBV7-2 to TRBJ1-1; TRBD1 is a possible D gene (6 bases). V was pared by 3 bases and J by 4 bases, with 18 bases between. There are 16 residues in the CDR3. Germline values: CDR1 SGHTA, CDR2 FQGNSA. Here the CDR3 reads CASSLGGAGRGTEAFF. The CDR3 DNA is TGTGCCAGCAGCTTGGGGGGGGCAGGGAGAGGCACTGAAGCTTTCTTT.

In DNA, the CDR3 is TGTGCCAGCAGTCCTCCCGGGGTCCCGACCAATGAGCAGTTCTTC. It specifies CASSPPGVPTNEQFF. The chain uses TRBV7-9 and TRBJ2-1, with D possibly being TRBD2 (5 bases). Germline V lookup: CDR1 SEHNR, CDR2 FQNEAQ (reference sequence). V was pared by 6 bases and J by 6 bases, with 18 bases between. The CDR3 has 15 residues.

This clonotype was picked up a small number of times. The V gene is TRBV7-9, the J gene TRBJ1-1; D not certain. Trimming pared 5 bases from V and 0 bases from J, leaving 7 bases between. Germline V lookup: CDR1 SEHNR, CDR2 FQNEAQ (reference sequence). CDR3 length: 13 residues. CDR3 in DNA: TGTGCCAGCAGCACCGTCATGAACACTGAAGCTTTCTTT. Translation gives CASSTVMNTEAFF.

This clonotype has just a few counts. The gene calls are TRBV4-2 and TRBJ2-3, with 11 positions matching TRBD2. The germline CDR1 and CDR2 sequences are LGHNA and YNFKEQ. J lost 0 bases, V lost 1 base, and 0 bases had no gene match. This CDR3 has 16 residues. The CDR3 nucleotides are TGTGCCAGCAGCCAAGGACTAGCGGGAAGCACAGATACGCAGTATTTT. Translated: CASSQGLAGSTDTQYF.

The chain combines TRBV20-1 with TRBJ2-7; 9 bases map to TRBD2. This CDR3 contains 16 residues. Per germline, CDR1 DFQATT and CDR2 SNEGSKA (reference sequence). The trim removed 0 bases at V and 6 bases at J, leaving 12 bases unmatched. CDR3 amino acids: CSARDVSGRISSEQYF. DNA for the CDR3: TGCAGTGCTAGAGATGTTAGCGGGAGAATTAGTAGCGAGCAGTACTTC.

The chain combines TRBV11-1 with TRBJ2-7, with 8 bases fitting TRBD1. The germline gives CDR1 SGHAT, CDR2 FQDESV (reference sequence). This CDR3 spans 15 amino acids. The V segment lost 4 bases and the J segment 6 bases; nucleotides outside the gene matches: 11. The CDR3 nucleotides are TGTGCCAGCAGCTCAACGGCGACAGGGGTTGGCGAGCAGTACTTC. Translation: CASSSTATGVGEQYF.

The V gene is TRBV28, the J gene TRBJ2-7; D might be TRBD2 (5 bases). Trimming removed 1 base at V and 6 bases at J, with 16 bases between. CDR3 length: 15 amino acids. Per germline, CDR1 MDHEN and CDR2 SYDVKM. The CDR3 coding sequence is TGTGCCAGCAGTTTATATAGGGCGGGTGGGTCCGAGCAGTACGTC. Translating gives CASSLYRAGGSEQYV.

This chain links TRBV5-1 with TRBJ1-1, with a possible D match to TRBD1 (5 bases). Germline V gives CDR1 SGHRS, CDR2 YFSETQ. The CDR3 has 16 amino acids. Trimming stripped 0 bases from V and 1 base from J, with 13 bases between. The CDR3 DNA follows: TGCGCCAGCAGCTTGGCGGCGGGGGGGGAGAACACTGAAGCTTTCTTT. It specifies CASSLAAGGENTEAFF.

This clonotype was picked up a small number of times. The rearrangement uses TRBV28 and TRBJ2-3; 10 bases are shared with TRBD1. V lost 1 base and J lost 5; bases outside the gene matches: 6. This CDR3 comprises 16 residues. Germline CDR1 and CDR2: MDHEN and SYDVKM. CDR3 nucleotides: TGTGCCAGCAGTTTATCGGCCGGACAGGGGGGAGATACGCAGTATTTT. Its translation: CASSLSAGQGGDTQYF. Full variable domain (rest looked up from reference TRBV28 and TRBJ2-3): DVKVTQSSRYLVKRTGEKVFLECVQDMDHENMFWYRQDPGLGLRLIYFSYDVKMKEKGDIPEGYSVSREKKERFSLILESASTNQTSMYLCASSLSAGQGGDTQYFGPGTRLTVL.